The T cell receptor (beta chain) described here comes from a study of cytotoxic CD8 clonotypes in ibrutinib-treated CLL. Depths of 1 in 200,000 to 1 in 1 million T cells were the sequencing target. TCRdb's table, derived via immunoSEQ multiplex PCR, lists solely in-frame clones and lacks some. The repertoire holds about 15,000 clones, with 52% as singletons. The CDR3 extends over 13 amino acids. Germline CDR1 reads SGHVS; CDR2 reads FQNEAQ. V was cut by 5 bases and J by 3 bases, with 11 bases left in between. This sequence was found in a human donor with chronic lymphocytic leukemia. The rearrangement joins TRBV7-8 to TRBJ2-7; D may correspond to TRBD1 or TRBD2 (5 bases each). Sequenced here: PBMCs, sampled at a roughly 22-month disease-progression time point, from a patient treated with ibrutinib. The CDR3 loop reads CASSVGPCYEQYF. CDR3 DNA sequence: TGTGCCAGCAGCGTGGGACCTTGCTACGAGCAGTACTTC. Full variable domain (outside the CDR3, taken from reference TRBV7-8 and TRBJ2-7): GAGVSQSPRYKVAKRGQDVALRCDPISGHVSLFWYQQALGQGPEFLTYFQNEAQLDKSGLPSDRFFAERPEGSVSTLKIQRTQQEDSAVYLCASSVGPCYEQYFGPGTRLTVT.